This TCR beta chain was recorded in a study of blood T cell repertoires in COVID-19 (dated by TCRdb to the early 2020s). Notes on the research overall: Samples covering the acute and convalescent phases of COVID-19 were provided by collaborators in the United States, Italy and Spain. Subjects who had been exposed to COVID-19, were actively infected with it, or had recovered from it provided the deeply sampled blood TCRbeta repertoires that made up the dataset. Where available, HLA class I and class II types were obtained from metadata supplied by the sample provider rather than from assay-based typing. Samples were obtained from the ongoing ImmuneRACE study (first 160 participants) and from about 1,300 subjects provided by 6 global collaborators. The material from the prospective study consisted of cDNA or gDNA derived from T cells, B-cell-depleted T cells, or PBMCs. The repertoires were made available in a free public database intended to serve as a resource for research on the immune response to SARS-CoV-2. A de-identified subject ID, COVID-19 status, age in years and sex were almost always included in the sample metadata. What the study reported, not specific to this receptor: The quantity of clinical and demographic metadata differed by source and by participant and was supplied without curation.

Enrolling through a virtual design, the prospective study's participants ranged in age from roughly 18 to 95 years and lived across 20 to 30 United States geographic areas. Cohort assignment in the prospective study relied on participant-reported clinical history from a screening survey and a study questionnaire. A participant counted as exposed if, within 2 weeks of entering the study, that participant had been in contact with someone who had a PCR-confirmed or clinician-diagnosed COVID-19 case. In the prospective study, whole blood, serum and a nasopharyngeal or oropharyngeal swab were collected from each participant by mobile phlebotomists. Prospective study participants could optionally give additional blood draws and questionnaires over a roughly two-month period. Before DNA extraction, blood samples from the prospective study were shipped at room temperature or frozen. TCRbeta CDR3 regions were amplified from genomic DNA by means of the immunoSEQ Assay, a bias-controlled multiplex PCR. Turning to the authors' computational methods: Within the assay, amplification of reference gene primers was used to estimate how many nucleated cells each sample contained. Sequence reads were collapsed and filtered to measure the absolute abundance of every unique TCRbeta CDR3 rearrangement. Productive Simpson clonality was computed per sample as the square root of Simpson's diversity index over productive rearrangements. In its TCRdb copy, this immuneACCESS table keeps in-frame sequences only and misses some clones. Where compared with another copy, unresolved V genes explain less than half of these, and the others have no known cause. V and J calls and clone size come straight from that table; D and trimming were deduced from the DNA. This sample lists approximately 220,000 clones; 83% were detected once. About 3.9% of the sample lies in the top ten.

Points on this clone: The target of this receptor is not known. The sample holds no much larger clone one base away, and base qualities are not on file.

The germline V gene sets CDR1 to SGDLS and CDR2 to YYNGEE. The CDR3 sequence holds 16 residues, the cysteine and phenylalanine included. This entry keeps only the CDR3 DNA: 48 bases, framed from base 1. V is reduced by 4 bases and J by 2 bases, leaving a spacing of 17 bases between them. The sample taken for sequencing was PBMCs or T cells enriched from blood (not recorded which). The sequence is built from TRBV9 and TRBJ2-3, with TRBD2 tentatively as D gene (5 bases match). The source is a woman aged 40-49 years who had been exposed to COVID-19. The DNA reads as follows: TGTGCCAGCAGCCTCTATCCTAGCCTTCACACAGATACGCAGTATTTT. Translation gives CASSLYPSLHTDTQYF. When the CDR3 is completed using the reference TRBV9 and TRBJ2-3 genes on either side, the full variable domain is DSGVTQTPKHLITATGQRVTLRCSPRSGDLSVYWYQQSLDQGLQFLIQYYNGEERAKGNILERFSAQQFPDLHSELNLSSLELGDSALYFCASSLYPSLHTDTQYFGPGTRLTVL.